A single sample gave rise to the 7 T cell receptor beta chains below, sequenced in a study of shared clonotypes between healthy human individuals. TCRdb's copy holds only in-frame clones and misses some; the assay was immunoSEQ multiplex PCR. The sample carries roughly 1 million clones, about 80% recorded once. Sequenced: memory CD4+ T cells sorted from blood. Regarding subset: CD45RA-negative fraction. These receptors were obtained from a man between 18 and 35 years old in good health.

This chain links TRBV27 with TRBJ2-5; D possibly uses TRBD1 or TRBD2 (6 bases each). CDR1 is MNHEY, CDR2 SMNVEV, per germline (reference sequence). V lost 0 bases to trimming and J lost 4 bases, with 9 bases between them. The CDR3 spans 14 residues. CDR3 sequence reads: CASSLSWGAETQYF. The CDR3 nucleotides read TGTGCCAGCAGTTTATCTTGGGGGGCAGAGACCCAGTACTTC.

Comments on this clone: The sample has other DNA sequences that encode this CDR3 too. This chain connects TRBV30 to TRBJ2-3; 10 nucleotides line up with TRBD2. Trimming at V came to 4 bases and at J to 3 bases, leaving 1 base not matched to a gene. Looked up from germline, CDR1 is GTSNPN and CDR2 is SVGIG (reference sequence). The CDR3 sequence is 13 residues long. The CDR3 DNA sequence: TGTGCCTGGAAGACTAGCGGGACAGATACGCAGTATTTT. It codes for CAWKTSGTDTQYF.

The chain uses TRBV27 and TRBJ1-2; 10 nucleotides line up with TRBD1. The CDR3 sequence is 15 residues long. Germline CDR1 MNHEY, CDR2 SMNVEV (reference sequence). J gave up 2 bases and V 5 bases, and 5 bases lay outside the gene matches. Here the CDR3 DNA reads TGTGCCAGCAGTAAGAAGACAGGGGGCAACTATGGCTACACCTTC. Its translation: CASSKKTGGNYGYTF.

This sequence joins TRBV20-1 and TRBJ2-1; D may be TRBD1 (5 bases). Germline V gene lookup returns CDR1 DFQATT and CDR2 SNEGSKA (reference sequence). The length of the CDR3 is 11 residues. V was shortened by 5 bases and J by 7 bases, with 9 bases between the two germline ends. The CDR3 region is CSAFQGNEQFF. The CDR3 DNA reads TGCAGTGCTTTCCAGGGTAATGAGCAGTTCTTC.

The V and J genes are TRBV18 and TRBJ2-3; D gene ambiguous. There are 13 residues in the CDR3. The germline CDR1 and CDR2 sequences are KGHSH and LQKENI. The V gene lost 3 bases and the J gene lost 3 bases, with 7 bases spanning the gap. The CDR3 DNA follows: TGTGCCAGCTCACCGTATCAAACAGATACGCAGTATTTT. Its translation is CASSPYQTDTQYF.

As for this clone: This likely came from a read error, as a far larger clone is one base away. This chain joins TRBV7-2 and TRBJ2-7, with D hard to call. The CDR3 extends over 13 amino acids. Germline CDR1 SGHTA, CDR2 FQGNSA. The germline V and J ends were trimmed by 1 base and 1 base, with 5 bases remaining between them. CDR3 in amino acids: CASSLVQSYEQYF. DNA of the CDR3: TGTGCCAGCAGCTTAGTACAGTCCTACGAGCAGTACTTC.

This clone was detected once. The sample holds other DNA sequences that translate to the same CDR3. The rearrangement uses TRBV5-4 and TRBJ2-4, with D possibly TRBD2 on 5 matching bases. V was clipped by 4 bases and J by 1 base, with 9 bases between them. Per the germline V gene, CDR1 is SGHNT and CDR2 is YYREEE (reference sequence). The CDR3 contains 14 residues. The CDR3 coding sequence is TGTGCCAGCAGCCCCGGGGATGCCAAAAACATTCAGTACTTC. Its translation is CASSPGDAKNIQYF.